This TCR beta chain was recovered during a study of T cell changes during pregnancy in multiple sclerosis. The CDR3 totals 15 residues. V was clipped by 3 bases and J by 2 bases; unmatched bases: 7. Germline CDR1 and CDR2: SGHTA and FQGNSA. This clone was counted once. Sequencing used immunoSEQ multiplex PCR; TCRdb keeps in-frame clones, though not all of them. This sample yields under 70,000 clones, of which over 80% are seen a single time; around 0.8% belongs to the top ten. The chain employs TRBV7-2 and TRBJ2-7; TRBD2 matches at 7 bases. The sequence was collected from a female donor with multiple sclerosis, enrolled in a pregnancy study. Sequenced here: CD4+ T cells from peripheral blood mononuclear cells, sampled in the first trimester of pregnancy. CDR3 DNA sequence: TGTGCCAGCAGCTTCCGACCGGGGGGAACCTACGAGCAGTACTTC. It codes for CASSFRPGGTYEQYF.